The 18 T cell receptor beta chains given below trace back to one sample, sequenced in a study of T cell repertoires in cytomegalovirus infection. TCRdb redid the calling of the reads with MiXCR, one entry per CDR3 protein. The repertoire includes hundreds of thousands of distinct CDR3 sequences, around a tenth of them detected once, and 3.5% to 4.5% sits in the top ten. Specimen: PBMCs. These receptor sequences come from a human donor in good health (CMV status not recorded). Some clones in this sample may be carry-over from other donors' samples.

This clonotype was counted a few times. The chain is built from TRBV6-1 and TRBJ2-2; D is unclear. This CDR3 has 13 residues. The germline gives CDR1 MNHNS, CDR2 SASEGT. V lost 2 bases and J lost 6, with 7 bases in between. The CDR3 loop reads CASSEFAPGELFF. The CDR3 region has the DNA TGTGCCAGCAGTGAATTTGCTCCCGGGGAGCTGTTTTTT.

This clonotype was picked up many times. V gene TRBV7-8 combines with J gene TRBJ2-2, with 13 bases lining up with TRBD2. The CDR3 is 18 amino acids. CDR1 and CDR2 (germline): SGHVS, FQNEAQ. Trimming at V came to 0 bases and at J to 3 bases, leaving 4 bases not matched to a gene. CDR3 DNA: TGTGCCAGCAGCTTAGCCCGGACTAGCGGGAGATACACCGGGGAGCTGTTTTTT. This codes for CASSLARTSGRYTGELFF.

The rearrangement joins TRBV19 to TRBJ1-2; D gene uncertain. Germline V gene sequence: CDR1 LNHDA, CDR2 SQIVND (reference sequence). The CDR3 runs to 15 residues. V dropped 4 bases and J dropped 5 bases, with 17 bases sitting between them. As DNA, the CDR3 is TGTGCCAGTAGTACCCCCCCCCTCGCGGGATATGGCTACACCTTC. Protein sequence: CASSTPPLAGYGYTF.

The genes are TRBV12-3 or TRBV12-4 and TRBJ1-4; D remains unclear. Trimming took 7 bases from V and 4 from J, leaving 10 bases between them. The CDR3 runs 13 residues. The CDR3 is CASKEGSNEKLFF. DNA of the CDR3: TGTGCCAGCAAAGAAGGGAGTAATGAAAAACTGTTTTTT.

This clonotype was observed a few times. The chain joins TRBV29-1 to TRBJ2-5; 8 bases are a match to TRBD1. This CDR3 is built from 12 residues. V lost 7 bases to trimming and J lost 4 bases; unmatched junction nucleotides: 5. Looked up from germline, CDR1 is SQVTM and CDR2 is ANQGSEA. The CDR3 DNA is TGCAGCGCCTCGACAGGGGCAGAGACCCAGTACTTC. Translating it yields CSASTGAETQYF.

Here the CDR3 reads CATSQGLNTEAFF. The CDR3 DNA reads as TGTGCCACTTCACAGGGCTTGAACACTGAAGCTTTCTTT. V usage is TRBV19 and J usage is TRBJ1-1, with D possibly matching TRBD1 (6 bases). Trimming shortened V by 10 bases and J by 0 bases, and 12 bases separated the two germline ends. The CDR3 length is 13 residues. Germline values: CDR1 LNHDA, CDR2 SQIVND (reference sequence). The variable domain in full, with the rest retrieved from reference TRBV19 and TRBJ1-1, is DGGITQSPKYLFRKEGQNVTLSCEQNLNHDAMYWYRQDPGQGLRLIYYSQIVNDFQKGDIAEGYSVSREKKESFPLTVTSAQKNPTAFYLCATSQGLNTEAFFGQGTRLTVV.

For the CDR3, the DNA is TGTGCCAGCACTGGGGGTGACTCAAACACCGGGGAGCTGTTTTTT. Amino acid sequence: CASTGGDSNTGELFF. The chain uses TRBV12-3 or TRBV12-4 and TRBJ2-2; the D gene could be TRBD1 or TRBD2 (5 bases each). The CDR3 has 15 residues. V shed 7 bases and J shed 2 bases, with 14 bases lying between them.

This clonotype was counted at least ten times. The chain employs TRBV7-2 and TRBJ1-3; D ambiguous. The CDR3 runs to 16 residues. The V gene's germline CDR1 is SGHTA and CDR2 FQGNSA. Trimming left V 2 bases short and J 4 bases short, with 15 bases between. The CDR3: CASSLNSPGNGNTIYF. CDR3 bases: TGTGCCAGCAGCTTAAACTCTCCGGGAAACGGAAACACCATATATTTT.

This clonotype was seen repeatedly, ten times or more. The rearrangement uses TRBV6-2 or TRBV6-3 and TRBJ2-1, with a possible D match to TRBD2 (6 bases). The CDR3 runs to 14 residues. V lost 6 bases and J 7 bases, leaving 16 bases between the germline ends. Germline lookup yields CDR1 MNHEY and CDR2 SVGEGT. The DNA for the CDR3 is TGTGCCAGCAGGGAAGGGCGGAGGGGTAATGAGCAGTTCTTC. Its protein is CASREGRRGNEQFF.

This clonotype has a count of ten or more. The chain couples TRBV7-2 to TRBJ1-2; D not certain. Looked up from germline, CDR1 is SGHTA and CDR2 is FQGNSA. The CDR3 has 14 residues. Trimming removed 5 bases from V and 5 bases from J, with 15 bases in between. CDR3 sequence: CASSAYTAQYGYTF. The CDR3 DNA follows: TGTGCCAGCAGCGCATACACAGCTCAGTATGGCTACACCTTC. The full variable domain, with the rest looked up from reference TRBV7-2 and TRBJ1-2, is GAGVSQSPSNKVTEKGKDVELRCDPISGHTALYWYRQSLGQGLEFLIYFQGNSAPDKSGLPSDRFSAERTGGSVSTLTIQRTQQEDSAVYLCASSAYTAQYGYTFGSGTRLTVV.

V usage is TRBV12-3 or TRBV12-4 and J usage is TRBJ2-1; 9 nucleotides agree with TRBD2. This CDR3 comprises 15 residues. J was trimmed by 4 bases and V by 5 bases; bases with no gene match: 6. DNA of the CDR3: TGTGCCAGCAGTACCTCTAGCGGGAATTACAATGAGCAGTTCTTC. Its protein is CASSTSSGNYNEQFF.

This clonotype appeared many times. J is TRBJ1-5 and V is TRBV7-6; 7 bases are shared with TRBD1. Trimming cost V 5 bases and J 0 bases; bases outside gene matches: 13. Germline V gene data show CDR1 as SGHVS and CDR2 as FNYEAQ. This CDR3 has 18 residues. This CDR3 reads CASSPLHGTAYSNQPQHF. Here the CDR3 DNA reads TGTGCCAGCAGCCCACTCCACGGGACAGCATATAGCAATCAGCCCCAGCATTTT.

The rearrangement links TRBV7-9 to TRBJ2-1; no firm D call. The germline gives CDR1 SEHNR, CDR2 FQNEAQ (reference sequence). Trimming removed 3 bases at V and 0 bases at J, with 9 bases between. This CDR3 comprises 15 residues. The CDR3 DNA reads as TGTGCCAGCAGCTTCGGCCTCACCTCCTACAATGAGCAGTTCTTC. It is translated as CASSFGLTSYNEQFF.

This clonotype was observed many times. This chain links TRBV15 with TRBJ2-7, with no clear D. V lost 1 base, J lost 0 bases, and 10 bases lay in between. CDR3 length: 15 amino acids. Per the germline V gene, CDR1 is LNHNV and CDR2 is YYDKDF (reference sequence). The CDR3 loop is CATSRAVDNSYEQYF. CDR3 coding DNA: TGTGCCACCAGCAGAGCTGTCGACAACTCCTACGAGCAGTACTTC. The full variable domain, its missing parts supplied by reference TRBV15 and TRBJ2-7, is DAMVIQNPRYQVTQFGKPVTLSCSQTLNHNVMYWYQQKSSQAPKLLFHYYDKDFNNEADTPDNFQSRRPNTSFCFLDIRSPGLGDTAMYLCATSRAVDNSYEQYFGPGTRLTVT.

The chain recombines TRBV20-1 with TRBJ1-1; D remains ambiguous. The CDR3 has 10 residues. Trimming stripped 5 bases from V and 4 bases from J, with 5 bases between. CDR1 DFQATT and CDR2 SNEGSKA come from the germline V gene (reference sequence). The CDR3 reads CSAGRTEAFF. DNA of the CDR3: TGCAGTGCTGGACGCACTGAAGCTTTCTTT.

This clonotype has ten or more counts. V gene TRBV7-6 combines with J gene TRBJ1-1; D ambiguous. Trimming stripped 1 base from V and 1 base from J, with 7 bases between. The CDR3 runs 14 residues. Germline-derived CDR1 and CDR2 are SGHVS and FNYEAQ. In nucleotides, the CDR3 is TGTGCCAGCAGCTTAGTCTCAGGGAACACTGAAGCTTTCTTT. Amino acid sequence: CASSLVSGNTEAFF.

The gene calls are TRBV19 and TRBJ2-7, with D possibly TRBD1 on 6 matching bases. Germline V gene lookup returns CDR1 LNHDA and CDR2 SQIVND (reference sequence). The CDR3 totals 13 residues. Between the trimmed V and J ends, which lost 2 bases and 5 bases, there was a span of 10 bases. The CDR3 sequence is CASSITGYNEQYF. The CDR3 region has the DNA TGTGCCAGTAGTATAACAGGGTACAACGAGCAGTACTTC.

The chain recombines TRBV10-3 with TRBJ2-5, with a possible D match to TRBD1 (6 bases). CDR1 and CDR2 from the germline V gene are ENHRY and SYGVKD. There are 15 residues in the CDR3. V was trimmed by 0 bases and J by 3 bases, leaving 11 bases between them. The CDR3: CAISESGDRKETQYF. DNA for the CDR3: TGTGCCATCAGTGAGTCTGGAGACAGGAAAGAGACCCAGTACTTC.